The 2 T cell receptor beta chains reported below all come from one sample, sequenced in a study of regulatory T cells in long-lasting Graves disease. Documented time point: newly diagnosed GD, antithyroid drugs for less than 3 months. The authors made the TCR library using RNA they extracted from PBMCs. Researchers made TCR beta libraries by using iRepertoire HTBI primers and running Arm-PCR on CDR3 regions. TCRdb reanalysed the multiplex PCR reads using MiXCR and keeps one entry per CDR3 protein. The sample records more than 300,000 distinct CDR3 sequences, approximately 12% being singletons. Another study also made use of these data, one on T cells in Graves' hyperthyroidism and ophthalmopathy.

The sequenced sample was peripheral blood mononuclear cells (PBMCs), obtained at new diagnosis, from a patient treated with antithyroid drugs. These receptors were taken from a woman under 30 with Graves disease.

The sample holds many counts of this clonotype. The rearrangement links TRBV29-1 to TRBJ2-1; a possible D gene is TRBD1 (5 bases). This CDR3 region has 13 residues. V shed 1 base and J shed 2 bases, with 6 bases lying between them. CDR1 and CDR2 (germline): SQVTM, ANQGSEA. The chain's CDR3 is CSVEGTTYNEQFF. The CDR3 DNA follows: TGCAGCGTTGAAGGGACAACCTACAATGAGCAGTTCTTC.

Only a few counts were recorded for this clonotype. CDR3 sequence: CSARPGLAAYNEQFF. The CDR3, as DNA: TGCAGTGCTAGGCCGGGACTAGCGGCTTACAATGAGCAGTTCTTC. V gene TRBV20-1 combines with J gene TRBJ2-1, with 11 bases lining up with TRBD2. The germline V gene encodes CDR1 DFQATT and CDR2 SNEGSKA (reference sequence). The CDR3 consists of 15 residues. J gave up 4 bases and V 3 bases, and 5 bases lay outside the gene matches.